This is a list of T cell receptor beta chains from one sample in a study of T cell responses to AZD1222 COVID-19 vaccine. Sequencing used immunoSEQ multiplex PCR; TCRdb keeps in-frame clones, though not all of them. The table records about 150,000 clones, roughly 90% of them present only once. This material consisted of peripheral blood, taken 28 days after the second AZD1222 dose. The receptors originated from an adult who received the AZD1222 COVID-19 vaccine. Both conserved end residues are part of each CDR3. Each record gives: clone size, J gene, V gene, D gene, CDR3 DNA, CDR3 protein. D genes are given only for firm matches. Size tells how often a clone was seen (once, few, many) or the class of an expanded clone, and some rows leave it out.

clone size: .
J gene: TRBJ2-5
V gene: TRBV5-4
D gene: TRBD2
CDR3 DNA: TGTGCCAGCAGCGGGACTAGCGGGAGGGAAGAGACCCAGTACTTC
CDR3 protein: CASSGTSGREETQYF

clone size: once
J gene: TRBJ2-2
V gene: TRBV13
D gene: .
CDR3 DNA: TGTGCCAGCAGCTCCTCTGACAGCCCCGGGGGAGGCGGGGAGCTGTTTTTT
CDR3 protein: CASSSSDSPGGGGELFF

clone size: .
J gene: TRBJ2-7
V gene: TRBV27
D gene: TRBD2
CDR3 DNA: TGTGCCGCCGCCGGGACTATATCCTCCTACGAGCAGTACTTC
CDR3 protein: CAAAGTISSYEQYF

clone size: .
J gene: TRBJ2-3
V gene: TRBV9
D gene: TRBD2
CDR3 DNA: TGTGCCAGCAGCGTAGGGGGGGGATATGGCACAGATACGCAGTATTTT
CDR3 protein: CASSVGGGYGTDTQYF

clone size: .
J gene: TRBJ2-7
V gene: TRBV19
D gene: TRBD2
CDR3 DNA: TGTGCCAGTACCAGCGGGAGGGGGGAGCAGTACTTC
CDR3 protein: CASTSGRGEQYF

clone size: .
J gene: TRBJ2-7
V gene: TRBV3-1/TRBV3-2
D gene: .
CDR3 DNA: TGTGCCAGCAGCCTAAGCGGTCTTTCCTACGAGCAGTACTTC
CDR3 protein: CASSLSGLSYEQYF

clone size: .
J gene: TRBJ1-2
V gene: TRBV7-2
D gene: .
CDR3 DNA: TGTGCCAGCAGCTTATCCTCGGGGGATCTAAGCTATGGCTACACCTTC
CDR3 protein: CASSLSSGDLSYGYTF

clone size: few
J gene: TRBJ1-4
V gene: TRBV5-8
D gene: .
CDR3 DNA: TGTGCCAGCAGCCGAGCCGGGGCAGGGCGGGAAAAACTGTTTTTT
CDR3 protein: CASSRAGAGREKLFF

clone size: .
J gene: TRBJ2-2
V gene: TRBV29-1
D gene: TRBD1
CDR3 DNA: TGCAGCGCGCGCACAGGGGAGACCGGGGAGCTGTTTTTT
CDR3 protein: CSARTGETGELFF

clone size: .
J gene: TRBJ1-5
V gene: TRBV19
D gene: .
CDR3 DNA: TGTGCCAGTAGTATAATCGGGGGAGCTCAGCCCCAGCATTTT
CDR3 protein: CASSIIGGAQPQHF

clone size: .
J gene: TRBJ2-3
V gene: TRBV9
D gene: .
CDR3 DNA: TGTGCCAGCAGCGCGGGTGGTACGCAGTATTTT
CDR3 protein: CASSAGGTQYF

clone size: .
J gene: TRBJ1-2
V gene: TRBV28
D gene: TRBD1
CDR3 DNA: TGTGCCAGCAGTCCCCTCGTCGGGCCAGGGGGATTCGATGGCTACACCTTC
CDR3 protein: CASSPLVGPGGFDGYTF

clone size: .
J gene: TRBJ1-3
V gene: TRBV2
D gene: TRBD1
CDR3 DNA: TGTGCCGGAACCTCACAGGGGAGAACTGGAAACACCATATATTTT
CDR3 protein: CAGTSQGRTGNTIYF

clone size: .
J gene: TRBJ2-2
V gene: TRBV5-1
D gene: .
CDR3 DNA: TGCGCCAGCAGCTTGGTAGGGCGGGGGCACACCGGGGAGCTGTTTTTT
CDR3 protein: CASSLVGRGHTGELFF

clone size: .
J gene: TRBJ1-1
V gene: TRBV12-3/TRBV12-4
D gene: TRBD1
CDR3 DNA: TGTGCCAGCCGGACAGGGCGCACTGAAGCTTTCTTT
CDR3 protein: CASRTGRTEAFF

clone size: .
J gene: TRBJ2-3
V gene: TRBV5-1
D gene: .
CDR3 DNA: TGCGCCAGCAGCTTAAGAATGGATACGCAGTATTTT
CDR3 protein: CASSLRMDTQYF

clone size: .
J gene: TRBJ1-5
V gene: TRBV18
D gene: .
CDR3 DNA: TGTGCCAGCTCACCCGGGAATCAGCCCCAGCATTTT
CDR3 protein: CASSPGNQPQHF

clone size: few
J gene: TRBJ2-3
V gene: TRBV18
D gene: .
CDR3 DNA: TGTGCCAGCTCACCACAGGGCGGCGGGAGCACAGATACGCAGTATTTT
CDR3 protein: CASSPQGGGSTDTQYF

clone size: .
J gene: TRBJ2-3
V gene: TRBV6-5
D gene: .
CDR3 DNA: TGTGCCAGCAGTTACGCTTTAGGCACAGATACGCAGTATTTT
CDR3 protein: CASSYALGTDTQYF

clone size: .
J gene: TRBJ1-6
V gene: TRBV12-5
D gene: .
CDR3 DNA: TGTGCTAGTGGTTTAGAGAATTCACCCCTCCACTTT
CDR3 protein: CASGLENSPLHF

clone size: .
J gene: TRBJ2-6
V gene: TRBV7-7
D gene: TRBD1
CDR3 DNA: TGTGCCAGCAGCCCGAACAGGGGGCGGACGCAGGGGGCCAACGTCCTGACTTTC
CDR3 protein: CASSPNRGRTQGANVLTF

clone size: .
J gene: TRBJ1-1
V gene: TRBV19
D gene: .
CDR3 DNA: TGTGCCAGTAGTATGAGGGCAGGGGAAGCTTTCTTT
CDR3 protein: CASSMRAGEAFF

clone size: .
J gene: TRBJ1-2
V gene: TRBV28
D gene: TRBD1
CDR3 DNA: TGTGCCAGCAGTGGCAGGGGGCAACACTACACCTTC
CDR3 protein: CASSGRGQHYTF

clone size: .
J gene: TRBJ2-2
V gene: TRBV5-1
D gene: TRBD1
CDR3 DNA: TGCGCCAGCAGACGAGGGACAGGGGGGGACACCGGGGAGCTGTTTTTT
CDR3 protein: CASRRGTGGDTGELFF

clone size: .
J gene: TRBJ2-3
V gene: TRBV9
D gene: TRBD2
CDR3 DNA: TGTGCCAGCAGCGTAGAACTAGCGGGAGGAGGGGATACGCAGTATTTT
CDR3 protein: CASSVELAGGGDTQYF

clone size: .
J gene: TRBJ2-3
V gene: TRBV18
D gene: TRBD2
CDR3 DNA: TGTGCCAGCTCACCCGGGGGAGCGGGAGTTTTCATAGATACGCAGTATTTT
CDR3 protein: CASSPGGAGVFIDTQYF

clone size: .
J gene: TRBJ1-2
V gene: TRBV19
D gene: .
CDR3 DNA: TGTGCCAGTAGTATTGGACAGCTGAACTATGGCTACACCTTC
CDR3 protein: CASSIGQLNYGYTF

clone size: few
J gene: TRBJ1-1
V gene: TRBV27
D gene: .
CDR3 DNA: TGTGCCAGCAGTCCCCAGCACAGGGTTTTGGAAACTGAAGCTTTCTTT
CDR3 protein: CASSPQHRVLETEAFF

clone size: .
J gene: TRBJ2-1
V gene: TRBV29-1
D gene: TRBD2
CDR3 DNA: TGCAGCGTCACAGTGCTAGCGGGAGTCCCTGAGCAGTTCTTC
CDR3 protein: CSVTVLAGVPEQFF

clone size: .
J gene: TRBJ1-2
V gene: TRBV7-9
D gene: .
CDR3 DNA: TGTGCCAGCAGCTCAGGGGCAATGATACCAAACTATGGCTACACCTTC
CDR3 protein: CASSSGAMIPNYGYTF

clone size: .
J gene: TRBJ1-5
V gene: TRBV5-6
D gene: TRBD1
CDR3 DNA: TGTGCCAGCAGCTCCCCGGGACAGGGGAATCAGCCCCAGCATTTT
CDR3 protein: CASSSPGQGNQPQHF

clone size: .
J gene: TRBJ2-7
V gene: TRBV28
D gene: .
CDR3 DNA: TGTGCCAGCAGTTCAAATGACGAGCAGTACTTC
CDR3 protein: CASSSNDEQYF

clone size: .
J gene: TRBJ2-2
V gene: TRBV6-1
D gene: TRBD1
CDR3 DNA: TGTGCCAGCAGTGGGGGGACAGGGGGCTACACCGGGGAGCTGTTTTTT
CDR3 protein: CASSGGTGGYTGELFF

clone size: .
J gene: TRBJ1-2
V gene: TRBV27
D gene: .
CDR3 DNA: TGTGCCAGCAGTCCTGGACAGTGGGGTGGCTACACCTTC
CDR3 protein: CASSPGQWGGYTF

clone size: .
J gene: TRBJ2-1
V gene: TRBV19
D gene: TRBD2
CDR3 DNA: TGTGCCAGTAGTATTAGCGGGGGTGAGCAGTTCTTC
CDR3 protein: CASSISGGEQFF

clone size: .
J gene: TRBJ1-2
V gene: TRBV7-8
D gene: .
CDR3 DNA: TGTGCCAGCAGCAAACAGGGTAACCCTAACTATGGCTACACCTTC
CDR3 protein: CASSKQGNPNYGYTF

clone size: .
J gene: TRBJ2-7
V gene: TRBV20-1
D gene: .
CDR3 DNA: TGCAGTGCTAGACAGGGGAGCGAGCAGTACTTC
CDR3 protein: CSARQGSEQYF

clone size: .
J gene: TRBJ2-6
V gene: TRBV28
D gene: TRBD2
CDR3 DNA: TGTGCCAGCAGTTTAGGGGTAGCGGGATACTCTGGGGCCAACGTCCTGACTTTC
CDR3 protein: CASSLGVAGYSGANVLTF

clone size: .
J gene: TRBJ2-7
V gene: TRBV2
D gene: TRBD2
CDR3 DNA: TGTGCCAGCAGTGAATGGCGGGAGGCTTCCTACGAGCAGTACTTC
CDR3 protein: CASSEWREASYEQYF

clone size: .
J gene: TRBJ1-1
V gene: TRBV7-9
D gene: .
CDR3 DNA: TGTGCCAGCAGCGACGACCTCCACAGGGCTTTCTTT
CDR3 protein: CASSDDLHRAFF

clone size: .
J gene: TRBJ1-1
V gene: TRBV10-3
D gene: .
CDR3 DNA: TGTGCCATCACCCCTGTGGCCCGCAACACTGAAGCTTTCTTT
CDR3 protein: CAITPVARNTEAFF

clone size: .
J gene: TRBJ2-5
V gene: TRBV6-6
D gene: .
CDR3 DNA: TGTGCCAGCAGTTACTCGAGTCTCCCGATTGAGACCCAGTACTTC
CDR3 protein: CASSYSSLPIETQYF

clone size: .
J gene: TRBJ1-5
V gene: TRBV27
D gene: .
CDR3 DNA: TGTGCCAGCAGCCGGAGCCGGGACGGGAATCAGCCCCAGCATTTT
CDR3 protein: CASSRSRDGNQPQHF

clone size: .
J gene: TRBJ2-7
V gene: TRBV7-9
D gene: .
CDR3 DNA: TGTGCCAGCAGCTCCCGGACAGAGTCCTACGAGCAGTACTTC
CDR3 protein: CASSSRTESYEQYF

clone size: once
J gene: TRBJ1-4
V gene: TRBV10-3
D gene: .
CDR3 DNA: TGTGCCATCAGTGAGTCATCCGGGGTGGGAGCGGAAAAACTGTTTTTT
CDR3 protein: CAISESSGVGAEKLFF

clone size: .
J gene: TRBJ2-7
V gene: TRBV27
D gene: TRBD2
CDR3 DNA: TGTGCCAGCAGCCACCCTCTAGCGGAAGTCTACGAGCAGTACTTC
CDR3 protein: CASSHPLAEVYEQYF

clone size: .
J gene: TRBJ1-2
V gene: TRBV7-8
D gene: .
CDR3 DNA: TGTGCCAGCAGCCCGAGGACAGTCGGGGCCTATGGCTACACCTTC
CDR3 protein: CASSPRTVGAYGYTF

clone size: few
J gene: TRBJ1-3
V gene: TRBV27
D gene: .
CDR3 DNA: TGTGCCAGCAGGAGATCGCGGGGCGGTAACACCATATATTTT
CDR3 protein: CASRRSRGGNTIYF

clone size: .
J gene: TRBJ2-3
V gene: TRBV9
D gene: .
CDR3 DNA: TGTGCCAGCAGCGTAGGGGGGGGCAGAACAGATACGCAGTATTTT
CDR3 protein: CASSVGGGRTDTQYF

clone size: .
J gene: TRBJ2-7
V gene: TRBV29-1
D gene: TRBD1
CDR3 DNA: TGCAGCGTTGATCTGGCAGGGGGCGACGAGCAGTACTTC
CDR3 protein: CSVDLAGGDEQYF

clone size: .
J gene: TRBJ1-6
V gene: TRBV9
D gene: .
CDR3 DNA: TGTGCCAGCAGCCCCTGGCGGGGGGCTGGTAATTCACCCCTCCACTTT
CDR3 protein: CASSPWRGAGNSPLHF

clone size: once
J gene: TRBJ2-7
V gene: TRBV19
D gene: TRBD2
CDR3 DNA: TGTGCCAGTAGTTGGAGTAGCGGGGATTGGGAGCAGTACTTC
CDR3 protein: CASSWSSGDWEQYF

clone size: .
J gene: TRBJ1-4
V gene: TRBV2
D gene: .
CDR3 DNA: TGTGCCAGCTACAGGGATCGCAATGAAAAACTGTTTTTT
CDR3 protein: CASYRDRNEKLFF

clone size: .
J gene: TRBJ1-1
V gene: TRBV19
D gene: .
CDR3 DNA: TGTGCCAGTAGTATAGCGACCCCCTCCTACACTGAAGCTTTCTTT
CDR3 protein: CASSIATPSYTEAFF